This TCR beta chain derives from a study of cytomegalovirus exposure and HLA in healthy donors. Study-level background: Genotyping showed roughly 86% of over 350 donors falling in the Caucasian-associated ancestry cluster. General study points: A list of 150 or so TCR beta chains associated with cytomegalovirus was given. Further analysis, carried out later, found HLA-associated TCR beta chains more clonally expanded than equally common other chains.

Healthy donors of bone marrow made up the group. Between the trimmed V and J ends, which lost 2 bases and 0 bases, there was a span of 7 bases. Germline CDR1 and CDR2: MNHEY and SMNVEV (reference sequence). The CDR3 extends over 14 amino acids. Comments on this clone: What it binds is unknown.

The PCR contained 60 Vbeta and 13 Jbeta primers. TCRdb's table, derived via immunoSEQ multiplex PCR, lists solely in-frame clones and lacks some. The table lists some 170,000 clones, roughly 82% of them singletons. Sequenced material: PBMCs. V and J are TRBV27 and TRBJ1-1, with unresolved D. The TCR sequence derives from a woman aged 30 to 39 in good health and CMV-seronegative. The CDR3 region has the DNA TGTGCCAGCAGTTTAACAGCAATGAACACTGAAGCTTTCTTT. It is translated as CASSLTAMNTEAFF.